This paragraph covers one TCR beta chain sequence. There is no known antigen for this receptor. No much larger clone is present one base from it, and per-base qualities are unavailable. These data belong to a study of shared clonotypes between healthy human individuals (TCRdb year 2020). Context from the whole study: The cohort comprised a couple of women and a few men aged 18 to 49 years. Different laboratories and diverse techniques were used to prepare libraries and sequence TCR repertoires, to increase sequencing depth and limit assay-specific biases. The study deeply sequenced blood TCR repertoires of roughly five healthy adults to estimate repertoire size and the extent of clonotype sharing between individuals. For each donor, three plates each were used for CD4 naive and CD4 memory, two plates were used for CD8 naive, and one plate was used for CD8 memory. Each donor's leukapheresis produced roughly between about 0.85 and 10 billion PBMCs. Broad study findings and their caveats: Across a handful of donors, approximately 5% of naive CD4, roughly 3.8% of naive CD8, 2.3% of memory CD4, and approximately 0.42% of memory CD8 clonotypes were shared. Higher generation probabilities were observed for clonotypes shared by all four sorted-subset donors than for non-shared clonotypes. Rarefaction of sorted-subset datasets indicated incomplete sequencing despite the large sequencing depth. Sampling was restricted to blood, and TCR repertoires in tissue are likely to differ from TCR repertoires in blood. Naive subsets generally had larger estimated clonotype richness than memory subsets did. Because the study included only a small number of donors, the genetic and exposure-history diversity represented was limited. Pairwise subsampling led to the expectation that sequencing depth would affect the degree of clonotype sharing among donors.

TCR CDR3 regions were amplified from genomic DNA by multiplex PCR using the deep immunoSEQ assay. For each cell subset, the extracted genomic DNA was distributed evenly across all wells of several immunoSEQ 96-well plates, and each plate served as one replicate. For sorted subsets, each replicate PCR was loaded with about 0.2 ug genomic DNA, equivalent to about 30,000 T cell genomes. Purified libraries were quantified with a Qubit 3.0 fluorometer, sized on a Bioanalyzer 2100, and re-quantified with the KAPA Library Quantification kit. Every immunoSEQ 96-well plate was sequenced on a dedicated single-read 150-cycle Illumina NextSeq 550 flow cell. Regarding the original processing steps: The immunoSEQ output contained only junctional sequences without quality scores, so filtering could not match that applied to full-length reads. To assign V/J genes and CDR3, sequences were annotated against IMGT germline references using PyIR, a Python wrapper for IgBLAST v1.9. Any read was removed if the V/J assignment was weak (E-value above 1e-6), the CDR3 was missing, or the read contained stop codons, out-of-frame junctions, or ambiguous translated residues. A V3J clonotype was defined by an identical inferred V gene, J gene, and CDR3 amino acid sequence. Percentage overlap between repertoires was computed as shared unique clonotypes divided by the size of the smaller repertoire. Three approaches were used to assess repertoire richness: RTK rarefaction, the Chao1 estimator, and Recon v2.1 estimates of unobserved clonotypes. For all TCRbeta clonotypes obtained by the gDNA method from a handful of donors, generation probabilities were computed with OLGA. This is the immuneACCESS table as TCRdb keeps it, with only in-frame sequences that have V and J called. A part of the clones is gone; compared with another copy, unresolved V genes explain less than half, and the rest is unexplained. The DNA gave D and trimming, while V, J and clone size come from that table. For this sample the table gives under 2,500,000 clones, of which approximately 94% were detected only once. Around 0.13% of the sample comes from the top ten.

The CDR3 runs 15 amino acids, cysteine and phenylalanine included. The entry retains the CDR3 DNA only, 45 bases that are in frame from base 1. Unmatched junction bases come to 7, with V trimmed by 6 bases and J by 3 bases. The germline V gene provides CDR1 ENHRY and CDR2 SYGVKD. Healthy HIV-negative adults with no recently reported acute infections or vaccinations were included as donors. Every donor was a Caucasian adult residing in Nashville, Tennessee, USA. Magnetic negative selection was used to enrich CD4+ T cells, after which naive cells were positively selected on CD45RA and the negative fraction became the memory subset. Blood was obtained by leukapheresis, after which PBMCs were separated by Ficoll-Histopaque density gradient centrifugation and cryopreserved in liquid nitrogen vapor phase. Analytical flow cytometry was used to check the purity and quantity of every magnetically sorted T cell population. Each sorted fraction had its genomic DNA isolated and then quantified by UV absorbance on a Nanodrop 2000c.

The TCR comes from a man aged 18 to 30 in good health. Specimen: naive CD4+ T cells sorted from blood. The sample's cell subset or site, from its label and the paper: CD45RA+ positively selected. The sequence is built from TRBV10-3 and TRBJ2-2, and 7 bases in between align with TRBD1. The DNA sequence is as follows: TGTGCCATCAGAACAGGGGCTAAGGACACCGGGGAGCTGTTTTTT. The encoded protein is CAIRTGAKDTGELFF.